The rows below give T cell receptor beta chains drawn from one sample of a study of early T cells in non-severe SARS-CoV-2 infection. TCRdb reprocessed the 5' RACE reads with MiXCR, giving one entry per CDR3 protein. Seen here are some 82,000 distinct CDR3 sequences, 10% to 15% observed once, and the top ten hold 3.5% to 5%. The sequenced sample was whole blood, obtained at baseline. The source is an adult who was a healthcare worker with PCR-confirmed SARS-CoV-2 infection or an uninfected control (not recorded which). The CDR3 runs from the conserved cysteine through the conserved F or W. A D gene is named only where the DNA matches it firmly. Size values are once, few and many counts, or a class for expanded clones, and some rows have none.

clone_size j_call d_call cdr3_length v_call cdr3_nt cdr3_aa
many TRBJ2-7 . 14 TRBV28 TGTGCCAGCAGTTTCTCCAGGGTTACCTACGAGCAGTACTTC CASSFSRVTYEQYF
. TRBJ2-1 . 14 TRBV6-6 TGTGCCAGCAGTTTCCTGAGCGGTCCCAATGAGCAGTTCTTC CASSFLSGPNEQFF
few TRBJ2-5 TRBD2 18 TRBV2 TGTGCCAGCAGTGAAGCCCGGGGTAGCGGGATCTTCGGGGAGACCCAGTACTTC CASSEARGSGIFGETQYF
. TRBJ2-3 . 12 TRBV20-1 TGCAGTGGGGCGGGTACCACAGATACGCAGTATTTT CSGAGTTDTQYF
many TRBJ2-7 . 14 TRBV20-1 TGCAGTGCTCAAGGGGCCGTTTTCTCCTACGAGCAGTACTTC CSAQGAVFSYEQYF
many TRBJ1-5 TRBD1 15 TRBV6-1 TGTGCCAGCAGTGAACAGGGGGCCCCTTTTCAGCCCCAGCATTTT CASSEQGAPFQPQHF
many TRBJ1-5 . 16 TRBV7-8 TGTGCCAGCAGCTTACCAGGGAACTGGGGCAATCAGCCCCAGCATTTT CASSLPGNWGNQPQHF
few TRBJ1-2 . 13 TRBV3-1 TGTGCCAGCAGCCTTAGACAGGTCAGAGGCTACACCTTC CASSLRQVRGYTF
many TRBJ2-7 . 13 TRBV5-4 TGTGCCAGCAGCGGGGACTCCCTCTACGAGCAGTACTTC CASSGDSLYEQYF
few TRBJ1-1 . 15 TRBV27 TGTGCCAGCAGTTCATTCTACAGGGCGAACACTGAAGCTTTCTTT CASSSFYRANTEAFF
. TRBJ1-6 . 13 TRBV18 TGTGCCAGCTCACCACCTTCCCTCTCACCCCTCCACTTT CASSPPSLSPLHF
few TRBJ1-5 . 13 TRBV19 TGTGCCAGTAACCTTTGGCAGGATCAGCCCCAGCATTTT CASNLWQDQPQHF
few TRBJ1-2 TRBD1 15 TRBV12-3/TRBV12-4 TGTGCCAGCAGTCCGAGGACAGGGGGCACGATGGGCTACACCTTC CASSPRTGGTMGYTF
few TRBJ2-3 . 12 TRBV15 TGTGCCACCAGCAGAGCGGGAGATACGCAGTATTTT CATSRAGDTQYF
. TRBJ2-2 . 16 TRBV5-5 TGTGCCAGCAGCTTATTAGCGGCCCTGAACACCGGGGAGCTGTTTTTT CASSLLAALNTGELFF
. TRBJ2-7 . 17 TRBV15 TGTGCCACCAGCAGGGCGGCCGGGACCCCTATGGCCTACGAGCAGTACTTC CATSRAAGTPMAYEQYF
. TRBJ2-3 . 14 TRBV6-5 TGTGCCAGCCGGGCTCAGGGTCGCACAGATACGCAGTATTTT CASRAQGRTDTQYF